Presented here are 20 T cell receptor beta chains from one specimen sequenced in a study of shared clonotypes between healthy human individuals (dated by TCRdb to about 2020). CD8 naive samples consisted of CD45RO-negative cells that were positively selected for CCR7, yielding a CD45RA+CCR7+ population without TemRA cells. Libraries were constructed by the immunoSEQ multiplex PCR assay. TCRdb retrieved this table from immuneACCESS and kept in-frame rearrangements only. Not all clones are present; in checked studies, unresolved V genes account for under half, and no reason is known for the remainder. The sample contains roughly 2,000,000 clones, around 93% of them found a single time. The leading ten clones occupy approximately 1.7% of the sample. What was sequenced was naive CD8+ T cells from PBMCs. Taken with the paper, the label for cell subset or site translates to: CD45RA+CCR7+. Receptor source: a man younger than 35 in good health. Some clones in this sample may be carry-over from other donors' samples.

This sequence joins TRBV27 and TRBJ1-1; weak D call: TRBD1 (5 bases). CDR3 length: 13 residues. CDR1 MNHEY and CDR2 SMNVEV come from the germline V gene (reference sequence). Trimming cost V 1 base and J 11 bases, with 14 bases left between them. The CDR3 DNA sequence: TGTGCCAGCAGTTTATTGGTTGGGACGGAGGCTTTCTTT. Translated, it gives CASSLLVGTEAFF.

The rearrangement links TRBV28 to TRBJ2-5; D ambiguous. Trimming stripped 5 bases from V and 1 base from J, with 14 bases between. This CDR3 has 15 residues. Germline CDR1 is MDHEN and CDR2 is SYDVKM. As DNA, the CDR3 is TGTGCCAGCAGTCCGGCCCCGAGGAGCCAAGAGACCCAGTACTTC. Protein product: CASSPAPRSQETQYF.

The chain carries TRBV27 and TRBJ2-7; D gene ambiguous. The CDR3 has 13 amino acids. Trimming left V 5 bases short and J 3 bases short, with 11 bases between. Germline V gene data show CDR1 as MNHEY and CDR2 as SMNVEV (reference sequence). Here the CDR3 reads CASSPMAGYEQYF. The CDR3 region has the DNA TGTGCCAGCAGTCCCATGGCCGGCTACGAGCAGTACTTC.

With respect to this clone: Other nucleotide sequences from this sample produce the same CDR3. The V and J genes are TRBV25-1 and TRBJ1-1; D unclear. There are 14 residues in the CDR3. The germline CDR1 and CDR2 sequences are MGHDK and SYGVNS. V shed 1 base and J shed 1 base, with 7 bases lying between them. In nucleotides, the CDR3 is TGTGCCAGCAGTGAATGGGGAGGGAACACTGAAGCTTTCTTT. Protein: CASSEWGGNTEAFF.

The V gene is TRBV7-9, the J gene TRBJ1-2; possibly TRBD1 for D (5 bases). This CDR3 contains 15 residues. Germline CDR1 SEHNR, CDR2 FQNEAQ (reference sequence). V was trimmed by 3 bases and J by 3 bases, leaving 14 bases between them. In DNA form, the CDR3 reads TGTGCCAGCAGCTTTTCTGACAGCTCTCACTATGGCTACACCTTC. Its protein is CASSFSDSSHYGYTF.

The chain combines TRBV5-6 with TRBJ2-7; 9 positions match TRBD2. Germline V gene lookup returns CDR1 SGHDT and CDR2 YYEEEE. The CDR3 contains 13 residues. After removal of 0 bases from V and 7 bases from J, the junction contained 2 bases not matched to a gene. The CDR3 protein is CASSLASGAEQYF. As DNA, the CDR3 is TGTGCCAGCAGCTTGGCTAGCGGGGCGGAGCAGTACTTC.

The V gene is TRBV7-9, the J gene TRBJ1-1, with D perhaps matching TRBD1 (5 bases). The V end lost 1 base, the J end lost 7 bases, and 16 bases lay between the germline ends. The CDR3 covers 15 residues. The V gene's germline CDR1 is SEHNR and CDR2 FQNEAQ (reference sequence). CDR3 bases: TGTGCCAGCAGCTTAGGACTCAGGGCGAGGGGTGAAGCTTTCTTT. This encodes CASSLGLRARGEAFF.

V gene TRBV6-1 combines with J gene TRBJ1-1; the D gene is possibly TRBD1 (6 bases). V was shortened by 4 bases and J by 4 bases, with 13 bases between the two germline ends. CDR1 is MNHNS and CDR2 is SASEGT in the germline V gene. The CDR3 has 14 amino acids. The CDR3 is CASSASGVSTEAFF. The CDR3, as DNA: TGTGCCAGCAGTGCGTCAGGGGTATCCACTGAAGCTTTCTTT.

The gene calls are TRBV11-2 and TRBJ2-7, with TRBD1 as a possible D gene (6 bases). This CDR3 is 14 amino acids long. The V end lost 1 base, the J end lost 3 bases, and 10 bases lay between the germline ends. Germline V lookup: CDR1 SGHAT, CDR2 FQNNGV. CDR3 DNA sequence: TGTGCCAGCAGCTTAGTCAGACAGGACTACGAGCAGTACTTC. This sequence encodes CASSLVRQDYEQYF.

The chain carries TRBV27 and TRBJ2-7; possibly TRBD2 for D (5 bases). Germline V lookup: CDR1 MNHEY, CDR2 SMNVEV (reference sequence). The V end was cut by 5 bases, the J end by 0 bases, with 35 bases between. The CDR3 extends over 22 amino acids. Written as DNA, the CDR3 is TGTGCCAGCAGTCCTCAGCTCGTAGCGTCAACGGAGTCGAATAGTAGCTCCTACGAGCAGTACTTC. Translation gives CASSPQLVASTESNSSSYEQYF.

CDR3 DNA sequence: TGTGCCAGCAGTCGGACTAGCGGGAAGAGCACAGATACGCAGTATTTT. Amino acids: CASSRTSGKSTDTQYF. The V call is TRBV28, the J call TRBJ2-3; 12 bases are shared with TRBD2. The CDR3 has 16 residues. Unmatched junction bases numbered 3, after V lost 5 bases and J lost 0 bases. From germline, CDR1 is MDHEN and CDR2 SYDVKM.

On this clone itself: The junction shows a germline mismatch at one end, possibly a read error. The gene calls are TRBV11-3 and TRBJ2-7; D is unclear. The CDR3 contains 12 residues. Germline loops: CDR1 SGHNT, CDR2 YENEEA. CDR3 DNA sequence: TGTGCCAGCAGCTTAGGCTCCTCCGAGCAGTACTTC. Amino acid sequence: CASSLGSSEQYF.

The CDR3 here is CASGWGSSYEQYF. The CDR3 DNA follows: TGTGCCAGTGGATGGGGTTCGTCCTACGAGCAGTACTTC. The chain links TRBV19 to TRBJ2-7; unclear D gene. Trimming left V 8 bases short and J 1 base short, with 12 bases between. CDR3 length equals 13 residues. Germline lookup yields CDR1 LNHDA and CDR2 SQIVND (reference sequence).

This chain joins TRBV11-2 and TRBJ2-3; D possibly corresponds to TRBD2 (6 bases). CDR1 is SGHAT, CDR2 FQNNGV, per germline. This CDR3 spans 15 amino acids. V lost 5 bases and J 2 bases, leaving 14 bases between the germline ends. CDR3 bases: TGTGCCAGCAGCCCCGGGAGCGCGTTCACAGATACGCAGTATTTT. Protein sequence: CASSPGSAFTDTQYF.

The genes are TRBV9 and TRBJ2-7; possible D gene TRBD1, 5 bases. The V gene's germline CDR1 is SGDLS and CDR2 YYNGEE. Trimming stripped 5 bases from V and 6 bases from J, with 24 bases between. This CDR3 region has 16 residues. The CDR3, as DNA: TGTGCCAGCAGTTCATATGCCCCCAGGGAATCACCCGAGCAGTACTTC. Translated: CASSSYAPRESPEQYF.

The chain couples TRBV30 to TRBJ2-7, with D uncertain. There are 15 residues in the CDR3. V was clipped by 1 base and J by 4 bases, with 17 bases between them. The germline V gene encodes CDR1 GTSNPN and CDR2 SVGIG (reference sequence). CDR3 sequence: CAWSEGPVRVYEQYF. As DNA, the CDR3 is TGTGCCTGGAGTGAAGGCCCGGTGCGAGTTTACGAGCAGTACTTC.

The rearrangement uses TRBV14 and TRBJ1-4; the D is unclear. V lost 6 bases and J lost 5, with 16 bases in between. Germline V lookup: CDR1 SGHDN, CDR2 FVKESK. The CDR3 spans 15 residues. This CDR3 is CASSLTIDKNEKLFF. The CDR3 DNA sequence: TGTGCCAGCAGTCTTACGATAGACAAAAATGAAAAACTGTTTTTT.

The chain carries TRBV10-2 and TRBJ2-7; D gene ambiguous. The CDR3 covers 13 residues. The V and J ends lost 3 bases and 6 bases respectively, with 12 bases between them. Germline CDR1 is WSHSY and CDR2 is SAAADI. CDR3 coding DNA: TGCGCCAGCAGTGACTCGGCCTCGAGCGAGCAGTACTTC. It yields the protein CASSDSASSEQYF.

The chain couples TRBV30 to TRBJ2-1, with TRBD1 matching over 10 bases. This CDR3 comprises 14 residues. V shed 2 bases, J shed 6 bases, and the junction held 4 bases outside the gene matches. Germline CDR1 reads GTSNPN; CDR2 reads SVGIG (reference sequence). In nucleotides, the CDR3 is TGTGCCTGGAGTCCGGGACAGGGGCTCAATGAGCAGTTCTTC. It codes for CAWSPGQGLNEQFF.

The V gene is TRBV7-9, the J gene TRBJ2-5; perhaps TRBD2 as D (6 bases). V was clipped by 4 bases and J by 2 bases, with 20 bases between them. Germline lookup yields CDR1 SEHNR and CDR2 FQNEAQ (reference sequence). This CDR3 has 17 residues. CDR3 DNA: TGTGCCAGCAGCTCCCAACTAGATCTAGCGTATCAAGAGACCCAGTACTTC. Translation: CASSSQLDLAYQETQYF. The full variable domain, with the rest looked up from reference TRBV7-9 and TRBJ2-5, is DTGVSQNPRHKITKRGQNVTFRCDPISEHNRLYWYRQTLGQGPEFLTYFQNEAQLEKSRLLSDRFSAERPKGSFSTLEIQRTEQGDSAMYLCASSSQLDLAYQETQYFGPGTRLLVL.